This T cell receptor (beta chain) was obtained from a study of T-cell reconstitution after alpha-beta-depleted transplantation in children. Study conclusions and caveats: When one year had passed after transplant, most T-cell counts and diversity came from newly produced T cells. After transplant, at about two months, alpha-beta T cells were reportedly derived from several hundred expanded graft clones.

Unique molecular identifiers tagged the TCRbeta library. TCRdb passed the PCR reads through MiXCR, listing each CDR3 protein once. Here the sample spans approximately 79,000 distinct CDR3 sequences, around 18% being singletons. CDR3 length equals 13 residues. The germline gives CDR1 SGHRS, CDR2 YFSETQ. Deletions cut 4 bases from V and 4 bases from J, with 11 bases between. As to this clonotype: Its specificity is not known.

The specimen was PBMCs, mostly from graft donor cells, collected 360 days after TCRalphabeta/CD19-depleted stem cell transplant. This sequence joins TRBV5-1 and TRBJ1-2; D perhaps matches TRBD1 (5 bases). The receptor comes from a male patient under 10 years old who had a stem cell transplant for acute lymphoblastic leukemia, so the T cells may come from the graft donor. CDR3 protein: CASSPQTAYGYTF. The CDR3 DNA is TGCGCCAGCAGCCCCCAGACAGCCTATGGCTACACCTTC.